This T cell receptor (beta chain) was identified in a study of blood T cells in healthy people across ages. Sample-barcoded 5' priming and a J-beta primer mix drove a second PCR of roughly 6 to 12 cycles. Each CDR3 protein is one row after TCRdb ran MiXCR on the 5' RACE reads. The sample has roughly 790,000 distinct CDR3 sequences, roughly 41% seen once; the top ten hold under 25%. In the case of this clonotype: The antigen is undetermined.

The germline V and J ends were trimmed by 3 bases and 3 bases, with 12 bases remaining between them. This CDR3 has 15 residues. CDR1 is LNHDA and CDR2 is SQIVND in the germline V gene (reference sequence). Study-wide points: PBMCs that were unsorted prevented a conclusive naive versus antigen-experienced comparison.

Donors ranged from roughly 6 to 90 years old and were healthy Caucasians in Russia. Sequenced material: blood. V usage is TRBV19 and J usage is TRBJ1-5; a weak D match, TRBD1 (6 bases). The TCR originated in a woman aged 55-70 years in good health. In nucleotides, the CDR3 is TGTGCCAGTAGTATTTCAGGACAGATCAATCAGCCCCAGCATTTT. It codes for CASSISGQINQPQHF.